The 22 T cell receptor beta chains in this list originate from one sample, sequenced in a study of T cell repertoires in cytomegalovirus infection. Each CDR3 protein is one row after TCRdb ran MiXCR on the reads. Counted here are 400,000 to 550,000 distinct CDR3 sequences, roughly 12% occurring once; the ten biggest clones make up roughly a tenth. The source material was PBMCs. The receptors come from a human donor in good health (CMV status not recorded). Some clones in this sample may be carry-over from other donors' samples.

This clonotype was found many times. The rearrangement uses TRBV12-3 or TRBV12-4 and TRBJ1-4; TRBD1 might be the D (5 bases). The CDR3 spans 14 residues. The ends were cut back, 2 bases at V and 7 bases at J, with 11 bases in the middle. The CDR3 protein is CASSLKAGGEKLFF. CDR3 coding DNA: TGTGCCAGCAGTTTAAAGGCGGGGGGTGAAAAACTGTTTTTT.

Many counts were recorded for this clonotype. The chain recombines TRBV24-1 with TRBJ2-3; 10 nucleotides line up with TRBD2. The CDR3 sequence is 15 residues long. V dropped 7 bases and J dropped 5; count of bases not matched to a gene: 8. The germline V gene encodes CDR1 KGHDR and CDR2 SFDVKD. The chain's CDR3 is CATRGAGGQQDTQYF. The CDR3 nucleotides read TGTGCCACCAGGGGAGCGGGAGGGCAGCAAGATACGCAGTATTTT.

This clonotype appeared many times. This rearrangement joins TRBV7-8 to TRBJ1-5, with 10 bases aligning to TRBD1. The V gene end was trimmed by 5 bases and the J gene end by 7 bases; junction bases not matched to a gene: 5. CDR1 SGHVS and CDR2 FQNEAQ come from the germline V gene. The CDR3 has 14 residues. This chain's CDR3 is CASSDRDRGQPQHF. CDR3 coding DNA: TGTGCCAGCAGCGACCGGGACAGGGGACAGCCCCAGCATTTT.

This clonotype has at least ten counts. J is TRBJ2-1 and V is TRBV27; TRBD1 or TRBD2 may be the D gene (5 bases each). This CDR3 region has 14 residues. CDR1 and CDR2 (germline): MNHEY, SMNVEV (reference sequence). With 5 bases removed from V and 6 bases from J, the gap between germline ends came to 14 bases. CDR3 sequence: CASSRGAEGNEQFF. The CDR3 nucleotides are TGTGCCAGCAGTCGAGGGGCCGAGGGCAATGAGCAGTTCTTC.

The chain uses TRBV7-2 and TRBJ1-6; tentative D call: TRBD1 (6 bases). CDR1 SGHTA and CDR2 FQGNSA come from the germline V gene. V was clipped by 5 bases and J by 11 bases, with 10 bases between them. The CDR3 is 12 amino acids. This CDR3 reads CASSLGGAPLHF. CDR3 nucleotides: TGTGCCAGCAGCCTAGGGGGGGCACCCCTCCACTTT.

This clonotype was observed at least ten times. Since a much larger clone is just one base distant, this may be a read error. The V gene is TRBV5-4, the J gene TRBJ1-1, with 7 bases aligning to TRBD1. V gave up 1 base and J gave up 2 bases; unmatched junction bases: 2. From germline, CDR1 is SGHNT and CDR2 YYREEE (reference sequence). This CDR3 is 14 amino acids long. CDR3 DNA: TGTGCCAGCAGCTTGATAGGGGGCAACACTGAAGCTTTCTTT. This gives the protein CASSLIGGNTEAFF.

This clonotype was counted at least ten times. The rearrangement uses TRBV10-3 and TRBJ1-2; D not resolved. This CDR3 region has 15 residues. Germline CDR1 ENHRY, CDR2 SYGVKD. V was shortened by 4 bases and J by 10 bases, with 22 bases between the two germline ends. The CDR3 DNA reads TGTGCCATCAGTGTTGGCGGCTCTTTACTATTAGACTACACCTTC. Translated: CAISVGGSLLLDYTF.

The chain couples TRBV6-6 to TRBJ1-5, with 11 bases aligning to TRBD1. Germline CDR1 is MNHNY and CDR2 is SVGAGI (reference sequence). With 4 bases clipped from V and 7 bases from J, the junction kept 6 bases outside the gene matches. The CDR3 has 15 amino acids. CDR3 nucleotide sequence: TGTGCCAGCAGTTTCGGACAGGGGGCAGAGCAGCCCCAGCATTTT. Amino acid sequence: CASSFGQGAEQPQHF.

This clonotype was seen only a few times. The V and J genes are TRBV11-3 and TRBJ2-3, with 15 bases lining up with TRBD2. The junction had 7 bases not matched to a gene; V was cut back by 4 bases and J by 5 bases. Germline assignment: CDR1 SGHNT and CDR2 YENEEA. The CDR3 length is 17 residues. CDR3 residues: CASSSSRTSGREDTQYF. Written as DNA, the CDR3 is TGTGCCAGCAGCTCCTCCCGGACTAGCGGGAGGGAAGATACGCAGTATTTT.

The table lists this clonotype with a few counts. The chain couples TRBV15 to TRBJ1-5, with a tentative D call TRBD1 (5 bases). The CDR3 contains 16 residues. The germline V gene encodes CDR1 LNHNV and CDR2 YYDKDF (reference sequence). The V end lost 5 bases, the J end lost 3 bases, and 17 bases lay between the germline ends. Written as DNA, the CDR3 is TGTGCCACCAGCCCCCCCGCGGGACTGATCAATCAGCCCCAGCATTTT. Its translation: CATSPPAGLINQPQHF.

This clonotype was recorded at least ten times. CDR3 sequence (DNA): TGCGCCAGCAGCTTCGGGGCAACTAATGAAAAACTGTTTTTT. As protein: CASSFGATNEKLFF. The rearrangement links TRBV5-1 to TRBJ1-4, with D unresolved. This CDR3 has 14 amino acids. CDR1 and CDR2 from the germline V gene are SGHRS and YFSETQ. V lost 2 bases to trimming and J lost 0 bases, with 5 bases between them.

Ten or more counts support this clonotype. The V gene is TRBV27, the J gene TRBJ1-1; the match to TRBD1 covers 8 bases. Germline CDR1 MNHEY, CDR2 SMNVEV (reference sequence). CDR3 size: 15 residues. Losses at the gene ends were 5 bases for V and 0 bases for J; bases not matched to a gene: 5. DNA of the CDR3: TGTGCCAGCAGTGACGCAGGGGGCATGAACACTGAAGCTTTCTTT. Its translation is CASSDAGGMNTEAFF.

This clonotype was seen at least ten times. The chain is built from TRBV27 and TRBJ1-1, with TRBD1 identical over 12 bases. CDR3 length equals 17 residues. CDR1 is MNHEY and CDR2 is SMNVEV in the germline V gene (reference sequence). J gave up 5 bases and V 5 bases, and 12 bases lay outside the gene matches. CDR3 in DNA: TGTGCCAGCAGTCCACGGGACAGGGGGCTCCGGAGAACTGAAGCTTTCTTT. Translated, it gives CASSPRDRGLRRTEAFF.

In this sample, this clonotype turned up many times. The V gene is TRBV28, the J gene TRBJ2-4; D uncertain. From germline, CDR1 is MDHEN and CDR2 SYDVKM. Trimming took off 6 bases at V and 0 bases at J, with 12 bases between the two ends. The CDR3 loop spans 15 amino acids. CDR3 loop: CASSPQGVAKNIQYF. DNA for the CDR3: TGTGCCAGCAGCCCGCAAGGAGTAGCCAAAAACATTCAGTACTTC.

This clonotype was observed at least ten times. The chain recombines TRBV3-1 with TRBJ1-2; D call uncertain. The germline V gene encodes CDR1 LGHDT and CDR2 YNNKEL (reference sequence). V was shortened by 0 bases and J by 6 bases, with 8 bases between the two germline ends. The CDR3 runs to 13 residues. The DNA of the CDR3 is TGTGCCAGCAGCCAAGATGGGGTGAATGGCTACACCTTC. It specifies CASSQDGVNGYTF.

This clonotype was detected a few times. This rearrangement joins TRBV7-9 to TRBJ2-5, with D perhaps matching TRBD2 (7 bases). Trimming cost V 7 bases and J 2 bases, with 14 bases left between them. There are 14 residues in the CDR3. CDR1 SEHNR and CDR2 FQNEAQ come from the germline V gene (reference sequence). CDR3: CASTPGGEQETQYF. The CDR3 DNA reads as TGTGCCAGCACCCCGGGGGGCGAGCAAGAGACCCAGTACTTC.

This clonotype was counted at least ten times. In DNA form, the CDR3 reads TGTGCCAGCACTCGCGGATTGGGGGCCGCTGGAAACACCATATATTTT. Translating gives CASTRGLGAAGNTIYF. V usage is TRBV12-3 or TRBV12-4 and J usage is TRBJ1-3, with D perhaps TRBD1 (6 bases). With 7 bases removed from V and 2 bases from J, the gap between germline ends came to 18 bases. This CDR3 region has 16 residues.

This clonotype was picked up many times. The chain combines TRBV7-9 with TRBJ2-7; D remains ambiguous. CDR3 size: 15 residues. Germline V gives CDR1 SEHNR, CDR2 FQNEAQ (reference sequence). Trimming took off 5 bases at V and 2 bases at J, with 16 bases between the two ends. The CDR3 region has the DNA TGTGCCAGCAGCCTCTCCCAGGACGGAACCTACGAGCAGTACTTC. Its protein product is CASSLSQDGTYEQYF.

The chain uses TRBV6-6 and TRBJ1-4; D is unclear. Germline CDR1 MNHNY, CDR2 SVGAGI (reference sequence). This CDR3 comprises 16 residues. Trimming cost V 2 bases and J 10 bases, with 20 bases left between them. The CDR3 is CASSYLGRASSGKLFF. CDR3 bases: TGTGCCAGCAGTTACCTCGGGAGGGCTAGTAGTGGAAAACTGTTTTTT.

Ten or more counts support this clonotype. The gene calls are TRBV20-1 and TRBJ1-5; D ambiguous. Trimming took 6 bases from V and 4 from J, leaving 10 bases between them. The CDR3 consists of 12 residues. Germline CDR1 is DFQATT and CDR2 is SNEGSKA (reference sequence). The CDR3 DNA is TGCAGTGCCCTAGCACCTAATCAGCCCCAGCATTTT. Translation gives CSALAPNQPQHF.

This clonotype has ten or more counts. As DNA, the CDR3 is TGTGCCAGCAGTGAGGGCATAGCGAAAACCACAGATACGCAGTATTTT. It yields the protein CASSEGIAKTTDTQYF. This sequence joins TRBV27 and TRBJ2-3; tentatively, D is TRBD2 (5 bases). V lost 5 bases to trimming and J lost 2 bases, with 17 bases between them. The germline gives CDR1 MNHEY, CDR2 SMNVEV (reference sequence). CDR3 length: 16 residues.

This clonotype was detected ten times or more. The CDR3 sequence: CASSESYRARSEAFF. In nucleotides, the CDR3 is TGTGCCAGCAGTGAATCATACAGGGCTCGGAGTGAGGCTTTCTTT. V usage is TRBV6-1 and J usage is TRBJ1-1; TRBD1 might be the D (6 bases). CDR1 is MNHNS, CDR2 SASEGT, per germline. Trimming took 2 bases from V and 11 from J, leaving 21 bases between them. The CDR3 is 15 residues long.